The sequence of this T cell receptor beta chain was determined in a study of cytomegalovirus exposure and HLA in healthy donors (dated by TCRdb to 2016 to 2017). Some background on the complete study: In an earlier analysis of 587 of the donors, around 290 Gb of sequence data and 95 million to 130 million unique TCR beta sequences from roughly 180 million T cells were reported. An early release covering around 630 HLA-typed donors comprised around 300 gigabases of sequencing data and around 80 million unique TCR sequences. The genetic ancestry cluster associated with self-reported Caucasian donors included around four fifths of the approximately 410 genotyped donors. The study aimed to test whether cataloging public T cell receptors could reveal signatures of past pathogen exposure. The study profiled the T cell repertoires of 500 to 800 subjects by immunosequencing and related them to cytomegalovirus serostatus. Besides the first cohort of 666 subjects, a separate validation cohort made up of 120 different subjects was used. The study combined high-throughput TCR immunosequencing, statistical association of individual TCRs with disease status, and machine learning to predict cytomegalovirus infection status. A later analysis re-examined previously published TCR beta repertoires from roughly 720 donors and added high-resolution HLA genotyping to investigate patterns of TCR occurrence. The later analysis used no new phenotypic data to find candidate immune exposures, relying instead on TCR beta sequences and their occurrence across donors. To decide whether each TCR beta V gene segment behaved as functional or pseudogenic, an earlier analysis of over 500 of the donors relied on high-throughput TCR beta sequencing. Donor age, sex, ethnicity and CMV serostatus were compiled alongside the repertoire data. A later genetic analysis used genome-wide SNP genotypes for about 65% of the roughly 700 donors, treating that subset as a discovery cohort. Every discovery cohort repertoire had been produced on one sequencing platform. Both class I and class II loci were covered by HLA typing, at four-digit resolution. The number of typed donors differed by locus: about 620-640 for A, B, C, DRB1 and DQB1; approximately 530 for DQA1; 606 for DPA1; and about 470 for DPB1. A few DR-DQ haplotypes were treated as single units for association and clustering because of strong linkage in the cohort. Across about 380 genotyped donors of the cohort, an average of approximately 220,000 unique TCR beta nucleotide sequences per donor were sequenced, and roughly 20% of those sequences were non-productive.

Library method: the immunoSEQ multiplex PCR assay. A mixture of 60 forward primers for TCR Vbeta segments and 13 reverse primers for TCR Jbeta segments was used in the multiplex PCR. The CDR3 region of rearranged TCR beta genes was amplified from genomic DNA with a multiplex PCR assay. On the Illumina HiSeq System, the amplified TCR beta libraries were sequenced as 87-base-pair reads. The study's own analysis went as follows. Across the 670 or so repertoires, a later analysis counted approximately 83 million unique TCR beta chains, some 11 million of which were shared by at least two donors. A nearest-neighbor algorithm error-corrected the raw reads and collapsed the reads into unique sequences, merging closely related sequences to remove PCR and sequencing errors. CDR3 sequences were aligned to IMGT reference sequences to assign V, D and J gene segments. For a sequence to be retained, a match of at least six nucleotides to both a V gene segment and a J gene segment was required. A rearrangement was called productive if the CDR3 had no stop codons and remained in frame with V and J, and every other rearrangement was called non-productive. CDR3 was defined by IMGT convention, running from the second conserved V-encoded cysteine to the conserved J-encoded phenylalanine. The earlier analysis of about 590 of the donors excluded sequences that lacked an unambiguous match to a single V gene segment. In an earlier analysis of approximately 610 of the donors, V segments were called functional above 56.7% productive rearrangements and were called segregating when the between-donor standard deviation exceeded 5%. To diagnose cytomegalovirus status from the catalog of TCR beta chain sequences, a statistical classification framework was built. A later analysis assigned V and J genes by comparing TCR nucleotide sequences with IMGT/GENE-DB human TR gene sequences. Using the TCRdist pipeline, a later analysis assigned CDR3 sequences along with most-parsimonious VDJ recombination scenarios. In a later analysis, each TCR beta chain was defined by its CDR3 amino acid sequence together with its V-gene family, and reads without a unique V-gene family were excluded. A later analysis removed 500 to 650 highly shared, low-generation-probability nucleotide sequences to deal with suspected cross-contamination and a sequencing artifact. For each public chain, a later analysis derived a clonal expansion index from normalized ranks of inferred template counts within each repertoire. Generation probabilities in a later analysis came from a VDJ recombination model fitted to out-of-frame rearrangements, and those results were checked against IGoR. A later analysis scored TCR-TCR, TCR-HLA and TCR-CMV co-occurrence with hypergeometric tests, applying a repertoire-size bias correction to TCR pairs. In a later analysis, false discovery rates were estimated by permuting HLA or CMV assignments 20 times. In a later analysis, co-occurring TCRs were grouped with DBSCAN, and TCRdist sequence similarity was added when clustering was performed within HLA-allele-positive subsets. Repertoires with fewer than 30,000 or more than 120,000 public chains, plus five repertoires with anomalous nucleotide sharing, were excluded from co-occurrence clustering. The table was pulled from immuneACCESS by TCRdb, which kept in-frame rearrangements only. Such tables lose some clones; where checked, under half of the loss comes from unresolved V genes, and the rest has no known cause. D and trimming come from the DNA, and the V and J calls and clone size come from that table. The sample's own table lists under 150,000 clones. About 2.1% of the sample lies in the top ten.

The cohort comprised 550 to 700 healthy bone marrow donors. At the time of sampling, every cohort member was nominally healthy, though immune exposures that went unrecorded were likely present. The donor tested CMV seronegative and was one of the 352 seronegative cohort members. A peripheral blood sample was provided by each donor, and peripheral blood mononuclear cells were used for TCR beta sequencing. The Qiagen DNeasy Blood Extraction Kit was used to extract genomic DNA from the blood cell samples. Trimmed from V: 1 base; trimmed from J: 9 bases; junction bases lacking a gene match: 5. The CDR3 runs 14 amino acids, cysteine and phenylalanine included. The read is trimmed to its CDR3 DNA, 42 bases read in frame from base 1. The CDR1 and CDR2 encoded by the germline V gene (reference sequence) are LNHNV and YYDKDF. Study-wide conclusions, independent of this receptor: In a later analysis, TCR association rates were found to vary across HLA loci, with the most associated TCRs seen for DRB1 alleles and the fewest for HLA-C alleles. A later analysis found that HLA-associated TCR beta chains were more clonally expanded and had lower generation probabilities than equally common non-associated chains. The presence/absence analyses assumed that sequencing depth was roughly uniform across donors, and that assumption may not be true. Because some donors lacked HLA typing at each locus, the association tests relied only on the typed subset. Across donors, most TCR sequences were observed very rarely, whereas some public TCRs were present in many individuals. In a later genetic analysis, a missense DCLRE1C variant was associated with V-gene and J-gene trimming of TCR beta chains, and the association was replicated in an independent cohort. A further reported finding was that TCR beta sequences accurately predicted the HLA-A and HLA-B alleles for most subjects in the first cohort. A later analysis associated roughly 17,000 TCR beta sequences with specific HLA alleles at a false discovery rate of 0.05. The cohort was sequenced for TCR beta chains only, and without alpha or paired-chain data the features that could be detected were limited. Because counts were too low, under 20 rarely observed V segments, including chromosome 9 orphons, were left out of the earlier analysis of about 620 of the donors. In a later analysis, most CMV-associated TCR beta chains were found to appear HLA-restricted, with HLA associations seemingly driven largely by CMV exposure. The classifier was reported to diagnose cytomegalovirus status with high specificity and sensitivity in both the original and validation cohorts. A total of fewer than 200 TCR beta chains were listed by the study as associated with cytomegalovirus. Strong co-occurrence of HLA alleles, especially DR and DQ, made assigning TCR associations to individual alleles difficult. Correlated functional status among segregating V segments might reflect linkage disequilibrium, but an unknown experimental factor could not be ruled out. A cluster of highly shared sequence variants was judged likely to be a technical artifact of the sequencing pipeline. For the cohort, immune exposure information was limited to CMV serostatus. Because the 87-base-pair reads could not distinguish some IMGT-functional V segments, including TRBV6-2 and TRBV6-3, those segments were excluded. In vitro tests confirmed that three of the cytomegalovirus-associated TCR beta chains recognize cytomegalovirus antigens. A later analysis reported that several top co-occurrence clusters appeared linked to parvovirus B19, influenza, CMV and Epstein-Barr virus. According to the authors, the approach could potentially be generalized to other disease states and immunological phenotypes. In an earlier analysis of about 600 of the donors, most TCR beta V segments appeared in productive rearrangements about 90% or about 30% of the time, broadly matching IMGT annotations. A later genetic analysis reported fewer N-insertions in productive TCRs among donors in an Asian-associated ancestry cluster than the approximately 700-donor mean.

As regards this clone: The antigen this receptor binds is unknown.

The receptor comes from a woman in her sixties or seventies in good health and CMV-seronegative. The sequence is built from TRBV15 and TRBJ2-1; 8 central bases correspond to TRBD1. Sequencing was done on a sample of PBMCs. The CDR3 sequence is CATSRGTGSSEQFF. Here is the DNA: TGTGCCACCAGCAGAGGGACAGGGAGTAGTGAGCAGTTCTTC.